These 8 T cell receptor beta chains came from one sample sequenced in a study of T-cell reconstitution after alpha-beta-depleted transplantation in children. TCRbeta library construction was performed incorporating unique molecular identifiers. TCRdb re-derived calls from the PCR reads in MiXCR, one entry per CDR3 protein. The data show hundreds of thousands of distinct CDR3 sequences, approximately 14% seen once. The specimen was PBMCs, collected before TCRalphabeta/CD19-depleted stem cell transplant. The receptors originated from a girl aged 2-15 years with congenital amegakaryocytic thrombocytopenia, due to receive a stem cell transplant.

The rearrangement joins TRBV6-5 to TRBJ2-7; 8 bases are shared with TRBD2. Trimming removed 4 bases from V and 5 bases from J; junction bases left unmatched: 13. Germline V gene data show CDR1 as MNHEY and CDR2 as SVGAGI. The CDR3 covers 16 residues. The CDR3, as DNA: TGTGCCAGCAGTTTTATAACCAGCGGGAGAAAGAACGAGCAGTACTTC. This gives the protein CASSFITSGRKNEQYF.

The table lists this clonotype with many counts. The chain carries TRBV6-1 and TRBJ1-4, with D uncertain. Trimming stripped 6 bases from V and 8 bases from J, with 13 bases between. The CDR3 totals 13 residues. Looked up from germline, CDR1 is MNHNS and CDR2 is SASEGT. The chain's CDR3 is CASSPGPREKLFF. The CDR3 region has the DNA TGTGCCAGCAGCCCCGGGCCCCGAGAAAAACTGTTTTTT.

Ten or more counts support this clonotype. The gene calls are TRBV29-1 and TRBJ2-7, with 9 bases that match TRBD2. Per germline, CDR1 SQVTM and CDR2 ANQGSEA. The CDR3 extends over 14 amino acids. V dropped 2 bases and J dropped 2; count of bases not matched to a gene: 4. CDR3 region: CSVEKTSGTYEQYF. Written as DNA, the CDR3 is TGCAGCGTTGAAAAGACTAGCGGAACCTACGAGCAGTACTTC.

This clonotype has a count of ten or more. Written as DNA, the CDR3 is TGCAGCGGCAGACAGGGATGGGACTACAATGAGCAGTTCTTC. Translated: CSGRQGWDYNEQFF. The chain employs TRBV29-1 and TRBJ2-1; TRBD1 matches 7 bases. Germline V CDR1 and CDR2: SQVTM, ANQGSEA. V was pared by 7 bases and J by 3 bases, with 9 bases of the junction left unmatched. The CDR3 has 14 amino acids.

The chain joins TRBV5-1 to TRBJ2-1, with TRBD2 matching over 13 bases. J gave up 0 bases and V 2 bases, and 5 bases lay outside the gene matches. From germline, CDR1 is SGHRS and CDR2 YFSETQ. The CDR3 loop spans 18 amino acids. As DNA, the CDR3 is TGCGCCAGCAGCTTTCGGACTAGCGGGAGTGGCTCCTACAATGAGCAGTTCTTC. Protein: CASSFRTSGSGSYNEQFF.

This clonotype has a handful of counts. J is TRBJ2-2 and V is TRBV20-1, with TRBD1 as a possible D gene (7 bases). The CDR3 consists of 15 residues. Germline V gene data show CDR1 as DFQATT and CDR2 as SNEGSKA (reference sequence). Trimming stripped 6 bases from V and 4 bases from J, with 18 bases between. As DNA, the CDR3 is TGCAGTGCCACCCAGGGGGGAGAGCCCACCGGGGAGCTGTTTTTT. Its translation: CSATQGGEPTGELFF.

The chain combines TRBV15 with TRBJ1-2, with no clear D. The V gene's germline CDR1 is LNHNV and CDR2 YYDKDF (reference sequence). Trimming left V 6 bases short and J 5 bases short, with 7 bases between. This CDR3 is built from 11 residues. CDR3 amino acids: CATRDGYGYTF. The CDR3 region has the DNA TGTGCCACCAGAGATGGATATGGCTACACCTTC.

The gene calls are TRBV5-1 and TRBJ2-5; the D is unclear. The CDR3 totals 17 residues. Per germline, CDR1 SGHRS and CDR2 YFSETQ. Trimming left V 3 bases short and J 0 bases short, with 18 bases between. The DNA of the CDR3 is TGCGCCAGCAGCTCTGTCCCCCCAGAGGAGTACCAAGAGACCCAGTACTTC. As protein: CASSSVPPEEYQETQYF.